This T cell receptor beta chain was obtained from a study of CD8+ T cells in alopecia areata. Comment on this clone: Its specificity is unknown.

General observations from the study: Normal-skin resident alphabeta T cells also appear among scalp sample sequences.

The sequencing template was cDNA reverse transcribed from extracted RNA. TCRdb keeps only in-frame clones here, not all; method: immunoSEQ multiplex PCR. Of 110,000 to 150,000 clones detected, around 60% appear once; the ten largest clones hold about 6.8%. The ends were cut back, 1 base at V and 0 bases at J, with 9 bases in the middle. The CDR3 consists of 14 residues. CDR1 SQVTM and CDR2 ANQGSEA come from the germline V gene. PBMCs provided sorted CD4+ and CD8+ T cells. The specimen comprised CD4+ T cells sorted from blood, sampled at week 0. The chain has TRBV29-1 and TRBJ1-1, with D unresolved. The receptor was derived from a human donor with alopecia areata. The CDR3, as DNA: TGCAGCGTTGAAGGGAACAGACTGAACACTGAAGCTTTCTTT. Translating gives CSVEGNRLNTEAFF.